The sequence of this T cell receptor (beta chain) was determined in a study of blood T cells in healthy people across ages. Germline CDR1 is DFQATT and CDR2 is SNEGSKA (reference sequence). The CDR3 sequence is 16 residues long. The V and J ends lost 4 bases and 2 bases respectively, with 19 bases between them. Remarks on this clonotype: Its specificity is not known.

Study outcomes and limitations: TCR beta diversity tracked closely with naive T cell percentage. In older individuals, TCR beta diversity per million T cells was lower, falling roughly linearly with age.

Donors were healthy Caucasian individuals from Russia aged roughly 6 to 90. Alongside a J-beta primer mix, a sample-barcoded 5' primer served in a second PCR lasting roughly 6 to 12 cycles. TCRdb processed the 5' RACE reads anew with MiXCR; each CDR3 protein has one entry. Of hundreds of thousands of distinct CDR3 sequences in the sample, 32% were seen once. The J gene is TRBJ2-3, the V gene TRBV20-1; no clear D gene. The receptor's source is an elderly woman in good health. The specimen was blood. The CDR3 spells CSATIPGARSTDTQYF. The CDR3 nucleotides are TGCAGTGCTACGATCCCGGGTGCACGGTCCACAGATACGCAGTATTTT.